This TCR beta chain was sequenced for a study of T cell repertoires in cytomegalovirus infection. At the level of the study: Peptides in the study included HLA-C-restricted and HLA-B-restricted CMV epitopes. Signatures in public TCR beta sequences pointed to both CMV infection and matching HLA type.

General study results and limits: The ex vivo response was dominated by HLA-C-restricted CMV-specific TCR beta clonotypes. Cumulative public TCR beta family frequency identified CMV carriers with the relevant HLA.

The CDR3 contains 12 residues. V lost 6 bases, J lost 2 bases, and 7 bases lay in between. Germline V gene lookup returns CDR1 MNHNS and CDR2 SASEGT. This clonotype showed up just a few times. The antigen remains undetermined. TCRdb redid the calling of the reads with MiXCR, one entry per CDR3 protein. This table holds hundreds of thousands of distinct CDR3 sequences, around 35% found once. The specimen was cultured PBMCs, collected from culture after CMV antigen stimulation. The origin of this receptor is a human donor in good health (CMV status not recorded). Some clones in this sample may be carry-over from other donors' samples. V gene TRBV6-1 combines with J gene TRBJ1-2; the D is unclear. The CDR3 nucleotides are TGTGCCAGCAGATGGGCGAACTATGGCTACACCTTC. Its protein product is CASRWANYGYTF.